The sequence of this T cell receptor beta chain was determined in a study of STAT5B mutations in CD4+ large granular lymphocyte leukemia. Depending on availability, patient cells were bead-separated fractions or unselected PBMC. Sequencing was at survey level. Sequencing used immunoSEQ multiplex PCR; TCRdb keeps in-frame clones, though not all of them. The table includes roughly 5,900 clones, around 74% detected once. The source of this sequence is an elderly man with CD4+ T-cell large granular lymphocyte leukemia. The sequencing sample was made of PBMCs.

The CDR3 DNA reads as TGTGCCAGCAGCTTCTCGGGAAACTTGAACACTGAAGCTTTCTTT. Translated, it gives CASSFSGNLNTEAFF. The chain joins TRBV9 to TRBJ1-1, with D unresolved. The CDR3 is 15 amino acids. V was shortened by 4 bases and J by 0 bases, with 13 bases between the two germline ends. Germline V gene data show CDR1 as SGDLS and CDR2 as YYNGEE.